Presented here are 29 T cell receptor beta chains from one specimen sequenced in a study of T cell clones after liver transplantation. Sequenced by immunoSEQ multiplex PCR; TCRdb stores in-frame clones only, minus some. The table shows around 20,000 clones, with 88% occurring only once. This sample comprised CD8+ T cells from blood, obtained before liver transplant. These receptors were collected from a human donor who received a liver transplant.

The J gene is TRBJ2-5, the V gene TRBV7-9, with 7 bases identical to TRBD2. Germline V lookup: CDR1 SEHNR, CDR2 FQNEAQ (reference sequence). The ends lost 5 bases at V and 4 bases at J; junction bases unmatched: 4. This CDR3 has 13 residues. The CDR3 spells CASSLTGGETQYF. The CDR3 coding sequence is TGTGCCAGCAGCCTCACGGGGGGAGAGACCCAGTACTTC.

This clone came up once. This chain uses TRBV27 with TRBJ1-5, with unresolved D. The length of the CDR3 is 13 residues. V was pared by 5 bases and J by 7 bases, with 12 bases between. CDR1 is MNHEY, CDR2 SMNVEV, per germline (reference sequence). As DNA, the CDR3 is TGTGCCAGCAGTCCCTATCTGGGACAGCCCCAGCATTTT. It translates to CASSPYLGQPQHF.

J is TRBJ2-1 and V is TRBV7-9; 11 nucleotides match TRBD2. The CDR3 covers 17 residues. Germline assignment: CDR1 SEHNR and CDR2 FQNEAQ (reference sequence). The V segment lost 5 bases and the J segment 5 bases; nucleotides outside the gene matches: 11. CDR3 sequence (DNA): TGTGCCAGCAGCCGAATAGCGGGAGGGCCAGGGCACAATGAGCAGTTCTTC. Encoded protein: CASSRIAGGPGHNEQFF.

The chain carries TRBV2 and TRBJ2-7; no firm D call. Per germline, CDR1 SNHLY and CDR2 FYNNEI. The CDR3 spans 14 residues. Trimming pared 0 bases from V and 1 base from J, leaving 7 bases between. This CDR3 reads CASSEAGGSYEQYF. The CDR3 coding sequence is TGTGCCAGCAGTGAAGCGGGCGGTTCCTACGAGCAGTACTTC. Complete variable domain (other parts from reference TRBV2 and TRBJ2-7): EPEVTQTPSHQVTQMGQEVILRCVPISNHLYFYWYRQILGQKVEFLVSFYNNEISEKSEIFDDQFSVERPDGSNFTLKIRSTKLEDSAMYFCASSEAGGSYEQYFGPGTRLTVT.

The gene calls are TRBV27 and TRBJ2-3; perhaps TRBD2 as D (6 bases). The V gene's germline CDR1 is MNHEY and CDR2 SMNVEV (reference sequence). This CDR3 comprises 16 residues. V shed 6 bases and J shed 0 bases, with 16 bases lying between them. As DNA, the CDR3 is TGTGCCAGCAGCCGACCCGGGGGAAGTAGCACAGATACGCAGTATTTT. Its translation is CASSRPGGSSTDTQYF.

J is TRBJ2-7 and V is TRBV9, with TRBD2 as a possible D gene (6 bases). The CDR3 totals 13 residues. The V end lost 0 bases, the J end lost 6 bases, and 10 bases lay between the germline ends. Per germline, CDR1 SGDLS and CDR2 YYNGEE. The CDR3: CASSVGGDREQYF. CDR3 in DNA: TGTGCCAGCAGCGTAGGCGGGGACCGCGAGCAGTACTTC.

This clone was seen only once. The genes are TRBV10-1 and TRBJ2-3; the match to TRBD1 covers 8 bases. The J segment lost 3 bases and the V segment lost 2 bases, leaving 7 bases of the junction unmatched. This CDR3 has 16 residues. Germline values: CDR1 WNHNN, CDR2 SYGVQD (reference sequence). The CDR3 loop is CASSEIETGVTDTQYF. CDR3 DNA sequence: TGCGCCAGCAGTGAGATAGAGACAGGGGTTACAGATACGCAGTATTTT.

The genes are TRBV19 and TRBJ2-7, with D hard to call. The CDR3 consists of 15 residues. The V gene lost 5 bases and the J gene lost 2 bases, with 16 bases spanning the gap. Germline loops: CDR1 LNHDA, CDR2 SQIVND (reference sequence). DNA of the CDR3: TGTGCCAGTAGTCCCTCCTCCGGCATTACCTACGAGCAGTACTTC. Translated: CASSPSSGITYEQYF.

This chain connects TRBV28 to TRBJ2-3; possible D gene TRBD2, 5 bases. Germline loops: CDR1 MDHEN, CDR2 SYDVKM. CDR3 size: 15 residues. Trimming shortened V by 2 bases and J by 0 bases, and 9 bases separated the two germline ends. The CDR3 DNA is TGTGCCAGCAGTTTAGGCGGGCCTAGCACAGATACGCAGTATTTT. This translates into CASSLGGPSTDTQYF.

This chain links TRBV7-6 with TRBJ2-2; 8 bases are a match to TRBD2. Germline CDR1 and CDR2: SGHVS and FNYEAQ. Trimming took 2 bases from V and 1 from J; bases not matched to a gene: 9. This CDR3 contains 18 residues. The CDR3 DNA sequence: TGTGCCAGCAGCTTATGGTCCCAACTAGCGGAGAACACCGGGGAGCTGTTTTTT. Its protein product is CASSLWSQLAENTGELFF.

V gene TRBV6-1 combines with J gene TRBJ1-5; no firm D call. The CDR3 is 10 amino acids. V was cut by 3 bases and J by 11 bases, with 5 bases left in between. In germline, CDR1 is MNHNS, CDR2 SASEGT. CDR3 sequence (DNA): TGTGCCAGCAGTGATTGGGCCCAGCATTTT. Amino acids: CASSDWAQHF.

This clone was seen a single time. J is TRBJ2-1 and V is TRBV7-9, with TRBD1 matching over 9 bases. With V trimmed by 3 bases and J by 9 bases, 6 bases remained unmatched. CDR3 length: 14 amino acids. Germline V gives CDR1 SEHNR, CDR2 FQNEAQ (reference sequence). The CDR3 sequence is CASSFTGQGGEQFF. The CDR3 DNA follows: TGTGCCAGCAGCTTCACGGGACAGGGCGGTGAGCAGTTCTTC.

V gene TRBV5-4 combines with J gene TRBJ2-7, with 7 bases identical to TRBD2. The CDR3 length is 15 residues. J gave up 3 bases and V 2 bases, and 8 bases lay outside the gene matches. Germline assignment: CDR1 SGHNT and CDR2 YYREEE (reference sequence). The CDR3 is CASSFSSGPGYEQYF. CDR3 nucleotide sequence: TGTGCCAGCAGCTTCTCTAGCGGTCCAGGCTACGAGCAGTACTTC.

The chain is built from TRBV5-1 and TRBJ1-1; D not resolved. From germline, CDR1 is SGHRS and CDR2 YFSETQ. This CDR3 has 12 residues. V gave up 3 bases and J gave up 4 bases, with 7 bases separating them. CDR3 DNA: TGCGCCAGCAGCTCGGGGAGCACTGAAGCTTTCTTT. Its protein product is CASSSGSTEAFF.

The chain has TRBV11-2 and TRBJ2-1, with 10 bases aligning to TRBD2. Germline V lookup: CDR1 SGHAT, CDR2 FQNNGV. V dropped 6 bases and J dropped 7; count of bases not matched to a gene: 12. This CDR3 has 16 amino acids. CDR3 bases: TGTGCCAGCAGTTCCCCGGCTAGCGGGAGCCAGAATGAGCAGTTCTTC. Translated, it gives CASSSPASGSQNEQFF. The full variable domain, rest sourced from reference TRBV11-2 and TRBJ2-1, is EAGVAQSPRYKIIEKRQSVAFWCNPISGHATLYWYQQILGQGPKLLIQFQNNGVVDDSQLPKDRFSAERLKGVDSTLKIQPAKLEDSAVYLCASSSPASGSQNEQFFGPGTRLTVL.

V is TRBV7-8 and J is TRBJ1-2, with 7 positions matching TRBD1. The CDR3 covers 15 residues. Losses at the gene ends were 1 base for V and 4 bases for J; bases not matched to a gene: 6. Per the germline V gene, CDR1 is SGHVS and CDR2 is FQNEAQ. Here the CDR3 DNA reads TGTGCCAGCAGCTTAGGGGCAAGGACAGGCTATGGCTACACCTTC. Protein product: CASSLGARTGYGYTF.

The chain recombines TRBV9 with TRBJ1-2; TRBD1 matches 7 bases. The CDR3 is 15 residues long. CDR1 and CDR2 (germline): SGDLS, YYNGEE. With V trimmed by 0 bases and J by 3 bases, 5 bases remained unmatched. As DNA, the CDR3 is TGTGCCAGCAGCGTAGCAGGGGGGGGACACTATGGCTACACCTTC. This sequence encodes CASSVAGGGHYGYTF.

The chain couples TRBV11-2 to TRBJ2-1; D may be TRBD2 (5 bases). Germline V CDR1 and CDR2: SGHAT, FQNNGV. The CDR3 has 18 residues. V was trimmed by 0 bases and J by 0 bases, leaving 15 bases between them. This chain's CDR3 is CASSLDLVSGSSYNEQFF. CDR3 in DNA: TGTGCCAGCAGCTTAGATCTCGTCAGCGGAAGCTCCTACAATGAGCAGTTCTTC. The full variable domain, its missing parts supplied by reference TRBV11-2 and TRBJ2-1, is EAGVAQSPRYKIIEKRQSVAFWCNPISGHATLYWYQQILGQGPKLLIQFQNNGVVDDSQLPKDRFSAERLKGVDSTLKIQPAKLEDSAVYLCASSLDLVSGSSYNEQFFGPGTRLTVL.

The chain joins TRBV19 to TRBJ2-7; 10 bases line up with TRBD2. CDR3 length: 15 residues. J gave up 2 bases and V 1 base, and 2 bases lay outside the gene matches. CDR1 and CDR2 from the germline V gene are LNHDA and SQIVND (reference sequence). The CDR3 loop reads CASSIGSGRPYEQYF. The DNA of the CDR3 is TGTGCCAGTAGTATAGGTAGCGGGAGGCCCTACGAGCAGTACTTC.

The chain combines TRBV9 with TRBJ2-3; D gene ambiguous. V gave up 2 bases and J gave up 2 bases, with 6 bases separating them. The germline CDR1 and CDR2 sequences are SGDLS and YYNGEE. This CDR3 is 13 amino acids long. The CDR3 nucleotides read TGTGCCAGCAGCGTGGGTCCCACAGATACGCAGTATTTT. It translates to CASSVGPTDTQYF.

This clone was seen a single time. The J gene is TRBJ2-2, the V gene TRBV5-1, with TRBD2 matching over 12 bases. This CDR3 is 23 amino acids long. The trim removed 2 bases at V and 3 bases at J, leaving 23 bases unmatched. CDR1 is SGHRS, CDR2 YFSETQ, per germline. CDR3 residues: CASSFPAGGLAGGPREYTGELFF. CDR3 nucleotide sequence: TGCGCCAGCAGCTTCCCCGCAGGGGGGCTAGCGGGAGGGCCGAGGGAGTACACCGGGGAGCTGTTTTTT. The full variable domain, its missing parts supplied by reference TRBV5-1 and TRBJ2-2, is KAGVTQTPRYLIKTRGQQVTLSCSPISGHRSVSWYQQTPGQGLQFLFEYFSETQRNKGNFPGRFSGRQFSNSRSEMNVSTLELGDSALYLCASSFPAGGLAGGPREYTGELFFGEGSRLTVL.

This chain connects TRBV4-1 to TRBJ2-7; 11 bases map to TRBD2. The CDR3 is 16 residues long. CDR1 and CDR2 (germline): MGHRA, YSYEKL. The V gene end was trimmed by 0 bases and the J gene end by 4 bases; junction bases not matched to a gene: 5. For the CDR3, the DNA is TGCGCCAGCAGCCAAGATTCTAGCGGGGGGATTTACGAGCAGTACTTC. Translation: CASSQDSSGGIYEQYF.

The chain couples TRBV7-6 to TRBJ2-5; TRBD1 might be the D (5 bases). Germline CDR1 SGHVS, CDR2 FNYEAQ. The ends were cut back, 0 bases at V and 9 bases at J, with 11 bases in the middle. This CDR3 is 13 amino acids long. Here the CDR3 reads CASSLAGIGAQYF. Here the CDR3 DNA reads TGTGCCAGCAGCTTAGCAGGGATAGGGGCCCAGTACTTC. Full variable domain (outside the CDR3, taken from reference TRBV7-6 and TRBJ2-5): GAGVSQSPRYKVTKRGQDVALRCDPISGHVSLYWYRQALGQGPEFLTYFNYEAQQDKSGLPNDRFSAERPEGSISTLTIQRTEQRDSAMYRCASSLAGIGAQYFGPGTRLLVL.

V and J are TRBV9 and TRBJ2-3, with D possibly being TRBD2 (5 bases). CDR1 is SGDLS and CDR2 is YYNGEE in the germline V gene. V lost 3 bases, J lost 0 bases, and 8 bases lay in between. CDR3 length: 14 residues. Written as DNA, the CDR3 is TGTGCCAGCAGCGCGGGAACTAGCACAGATACGCAGTATTTT. This encodes CASSAGTSTDTQYF.

The chain carries TRBV4-3 and TRBJ2-3, with D uncertain. Germline V gene data show CDR1 as LGHNA and CDR2 as YSLEER. V dropped 3 bases and J dropped 2 bases, with 6 bases sitting between them. The CDR3 loop spans 13 amino acids. The CDR3 is CASSQGITDTQYF. CDR3 bases: TGCGCCAGCAGCCAGGGGATCACAGATACGCAGTATTTT.

The CDR3 protein is CASSPGQGLAYEQYF. Written as DNA, the CDR3 is TGTGCCAGTAGTCCGGGACAGGGACTTGCCTACGAGCAGTACTTC. The chain has TRBV19 and TRBJ2-7, with 9 bases fitting TRBD1. With V trimmed by 5 bases and J by 2 bases, 7 bases remained unmatched. Per the germline V gene, CDR1 is LNHDA and CDR2 is SQIVND (reference sequence). The length of the CDR3 is 15 residues.

The chain links TRBV27 to TRBJ2-1; 8 bases fit TRBD2. V was clipped by 1 base and J by 3 bases; unmatched bases: 8. This CDR3 is 17 amino acids long. Germline values: CDR1 MNHEY, CDR2 SMNVEV (reference sequence). The CDR3 loop is CASSLLTGTRIYNEQFF. CDR3 nucleotide sequence: TGTGCCAGCAGTTTATTAACCGGGACTAGAATCTACAATGAGCAGTTCTTC.

Of note for this clone: The same CDR3 arises from other DNA sequences in this sample as well. The gene calls are TRBV4-3 and TRBJ2-7; D might be TRBD1 or TRBD2, each matching 6 bases. The CDR3 contains 13 residues. V was trimmed by 4 bases and J by 3 bases, leaving 10 bases between them. Germline CDR1 is LGHNA and CDR2 is YSLEER. CDR3 sequence (DNA): TGCGCCAGCAGCCTAGGGGGGAGCTACGAGCAGTACTTC. Protein sequence: CASSLGGSYEQYF.

V is TRBV2 and J is TRBJ1-1; D is ambiguous. Germline V gene sequence: CDR1 SNHLY, CDR2 FYNNEI. The V and J ends lost 5 bases and 0 bases respectively, with 16 bases between them. The CDR3 length is 16 residues. The CDR3 DNA reads as TGTGCCAGCAGTCACGGACGGTACAATATGAACACTGAAGCTTTCTTT. It codes for CASSHGRYNMNTEAFF. Together with reference TRBV2 and TRBJ1-1, the CDR3 gives the full variable domain: EPEVTQTPSHQVTQMGQEVILRCVPISNHLYFYWYRQILGQKVEFLVSFYNNEISEKSEIFDDQFSVERPDGSNFTLKIRSTKLEDSAMYFCASSHGRYNMNTEAFFGQGTRLTVV.